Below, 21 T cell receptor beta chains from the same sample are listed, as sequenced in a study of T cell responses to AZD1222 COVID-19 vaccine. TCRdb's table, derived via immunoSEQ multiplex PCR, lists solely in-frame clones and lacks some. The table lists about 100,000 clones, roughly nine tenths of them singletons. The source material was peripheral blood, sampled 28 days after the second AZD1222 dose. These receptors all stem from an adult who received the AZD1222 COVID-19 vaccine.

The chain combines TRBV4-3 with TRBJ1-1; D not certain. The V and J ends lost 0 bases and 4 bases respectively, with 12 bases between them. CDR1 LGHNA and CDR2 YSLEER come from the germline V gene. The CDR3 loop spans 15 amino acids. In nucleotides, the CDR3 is TGCGCCAGCAGCCAAGATAGGGAGGCGGGCACTGAAGCTTTCTTT. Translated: CASSQDREAGTEAFF.

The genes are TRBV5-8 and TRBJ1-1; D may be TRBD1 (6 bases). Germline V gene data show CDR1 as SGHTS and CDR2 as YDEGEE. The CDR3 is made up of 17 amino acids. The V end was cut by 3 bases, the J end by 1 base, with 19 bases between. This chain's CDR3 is CASSSEQGAVGNTEAFF. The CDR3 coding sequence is TGTGCCAGCAGCTCTGAACAGGGCGCAGTAGGGAACACTGAAGCTTTCTTT. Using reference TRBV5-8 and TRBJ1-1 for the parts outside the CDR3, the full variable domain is EAGVTQSPTHLIKTRGQQATLRCSPISGHTSVYWYQQALGLGLQFLLWYDEGEERNRGNFPPRFSGRQFPNYSSELNVNALELEDSALYLCASSSEQGAVGNTEAFFGQGTRLTVV.

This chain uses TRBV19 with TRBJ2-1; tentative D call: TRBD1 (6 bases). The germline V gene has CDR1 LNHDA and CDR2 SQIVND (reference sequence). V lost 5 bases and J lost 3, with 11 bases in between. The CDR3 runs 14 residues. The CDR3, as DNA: TGTGCCAGTAGTCCCGCGACAGGCTACAATGAGCAGTTCTTC. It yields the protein CASSPATGYNEQFF. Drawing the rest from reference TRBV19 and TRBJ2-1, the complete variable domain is DGGITQSPKYLFRKEGQNVTLSCEQNLNHDAMYWYRQDPGQGLRLIYYSQIVNDFQKGDIAEGYSVSREKKESFPLTVTSAQKNPTAFYLCASSPATGYNEQFFGPGTRLTVL.

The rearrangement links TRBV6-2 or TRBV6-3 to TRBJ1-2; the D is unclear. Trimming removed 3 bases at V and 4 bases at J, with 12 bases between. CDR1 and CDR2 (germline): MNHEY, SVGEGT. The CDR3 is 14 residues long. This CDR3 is CASSYRVRGYGYTF. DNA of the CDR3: TGTGCCAGCAGTTATCGGGTACGTGGCTATGGCTACACCTTC.

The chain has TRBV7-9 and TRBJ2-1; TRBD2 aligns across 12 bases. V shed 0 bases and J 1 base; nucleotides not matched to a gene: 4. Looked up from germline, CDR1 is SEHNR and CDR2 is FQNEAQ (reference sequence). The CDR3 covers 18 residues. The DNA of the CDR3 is TGTGCCAGCAGCTTAGCGCGGCTAGCGGGGGGGTCCTACAATGAGCAGTTCTTC. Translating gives CASSLARLAGGSYNEQFF. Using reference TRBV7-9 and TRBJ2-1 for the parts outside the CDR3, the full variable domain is DTGVSQNPRHKITKRGQNVTFRCDPISEHNRLYWYRQTLGQGPEFLTYFQNEAQLEKSRLLSDRFSAERPKGSFSTLEIQRTEQGDSAMYLCASSLARLAGGSYNEQFFGPGTRLTVL.

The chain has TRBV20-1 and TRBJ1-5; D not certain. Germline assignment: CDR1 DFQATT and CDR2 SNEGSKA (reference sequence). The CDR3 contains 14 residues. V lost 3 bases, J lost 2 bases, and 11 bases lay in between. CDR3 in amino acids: CSASEGFGNQPQHF. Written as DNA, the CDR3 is TGCAGTGCTAGTGAGGGTTTCGGCAATCAGCCCCAGCATTTT.

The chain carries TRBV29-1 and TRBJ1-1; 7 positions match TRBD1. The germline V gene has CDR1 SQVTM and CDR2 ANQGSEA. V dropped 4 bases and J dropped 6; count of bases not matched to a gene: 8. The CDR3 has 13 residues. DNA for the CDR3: TGCAGCGTTGTCGGGGACAGCATCCCTGAAGCTTTCTTT. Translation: CSVVGDSIPEAFF.

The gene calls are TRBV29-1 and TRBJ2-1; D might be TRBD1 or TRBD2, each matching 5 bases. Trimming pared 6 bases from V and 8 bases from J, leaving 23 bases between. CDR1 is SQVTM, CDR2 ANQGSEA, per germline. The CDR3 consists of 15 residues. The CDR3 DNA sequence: TGCAGCGTATCCGGGACCCACGCCCGCTTAGATGAGCAGTTCTTC. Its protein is CSVSGTHARLDEQFF.

The CDR3 DNA reads TGCAGCGCCCAATGGGGGAGCGGAGAGACCCAGTACTTC. Its translation is CSAQWGSGETQYF. This rearrangement joins TRBV29-1 to TRBJ2-5; TRBD1 or TRBD2 may be the D gene (5 bases each). This CDR3 has 13 amino acids. Trimming removed 7 bases from V and 4 bases from J, with 16 bases in between. CDR1 SQVTM and CDR2 ANQGSEA come from the germline V gene.

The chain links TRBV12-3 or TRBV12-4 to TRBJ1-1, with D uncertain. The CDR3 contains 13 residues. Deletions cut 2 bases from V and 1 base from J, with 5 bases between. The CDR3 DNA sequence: TGTGCCAGCAGTTTAAAATCGAACACTGAAGCTTTCTTT. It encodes CASSLKSNTEAFF.

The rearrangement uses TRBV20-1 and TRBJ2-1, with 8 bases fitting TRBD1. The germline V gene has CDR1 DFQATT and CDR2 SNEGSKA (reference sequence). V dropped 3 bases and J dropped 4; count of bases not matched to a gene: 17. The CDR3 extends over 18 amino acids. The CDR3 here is CSASPRTGGTGMYNEQFF. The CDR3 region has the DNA TGCAGTGCTAGTCCGCGAACAGGGGGAACGGGGATGTACAATGAGCAGTTCTTC.

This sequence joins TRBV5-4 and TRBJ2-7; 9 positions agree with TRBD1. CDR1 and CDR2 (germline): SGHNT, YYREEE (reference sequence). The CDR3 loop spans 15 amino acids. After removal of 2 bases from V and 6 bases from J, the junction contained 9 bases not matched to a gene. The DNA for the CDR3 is TGTGCCAGCAGCTTAGGACAGGGGCGGGGATTCGAGCAGTACTTC. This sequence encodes CASSLGQGRGFEQYF. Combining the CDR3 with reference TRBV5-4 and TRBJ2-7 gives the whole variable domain ETGVTQSPTHLIKTRGQQVTLRCSSQSGHNTVSWYQQALGQGPQFIFQYYREEENGRGNFPPRFSGLQFPNYSSELNVNALELDDSALYLCASSLGQGRGFEQYFGPGTRLTVT.

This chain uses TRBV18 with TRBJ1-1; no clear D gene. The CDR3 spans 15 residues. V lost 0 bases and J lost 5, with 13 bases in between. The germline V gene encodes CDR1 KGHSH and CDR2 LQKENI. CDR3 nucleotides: TGTGCCAGCTCACCACCGGGTTGGGGAGGGACTGAAGCTTTCTTT. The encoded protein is CASSPPGWGGTEAFF. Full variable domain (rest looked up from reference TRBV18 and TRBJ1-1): NAGVMQNPRHLVRRRGQEARLRCSPMKGHSHVYWYRQLPEEGLKFMVYLQKENIIDESGMPKERFSAEFPKEGPSILRIQQVVRGDSAAYFCASSPPGWGGTEAFFGQGTRLTVV.

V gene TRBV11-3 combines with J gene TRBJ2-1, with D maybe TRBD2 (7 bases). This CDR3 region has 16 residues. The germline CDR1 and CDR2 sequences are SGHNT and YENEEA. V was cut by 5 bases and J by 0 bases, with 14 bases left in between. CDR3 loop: CASSGGGLSSYNEQFF. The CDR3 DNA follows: TGTGCCAGCAGCGGCGGGGGCCTGAGCTCCTACAATGAGCAGTTCTTC.

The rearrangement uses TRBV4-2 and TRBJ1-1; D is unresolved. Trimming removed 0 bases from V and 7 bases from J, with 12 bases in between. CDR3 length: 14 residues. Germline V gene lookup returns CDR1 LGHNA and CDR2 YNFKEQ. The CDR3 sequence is CASSQDQFGVEAFF. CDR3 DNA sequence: TGTGCCAGCAGCCAAGATCAGTTTGGTGTTGAAGCTTTCTTT.

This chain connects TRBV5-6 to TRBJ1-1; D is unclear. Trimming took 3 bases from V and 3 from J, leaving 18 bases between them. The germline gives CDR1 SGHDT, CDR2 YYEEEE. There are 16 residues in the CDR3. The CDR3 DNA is TGTGCCAGCAGCTCCACCGGTGGAAAGCGATACACTGAAGCTTTCTTT. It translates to CASSSTGGKRYTEAFF.

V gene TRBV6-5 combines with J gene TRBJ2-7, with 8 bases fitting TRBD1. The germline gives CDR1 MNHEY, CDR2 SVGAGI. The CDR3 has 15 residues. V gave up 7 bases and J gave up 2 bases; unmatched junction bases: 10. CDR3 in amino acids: CASKDPTGEAYEQYF. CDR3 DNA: TGTGCCAGCAAAGACCCGACAGGGGAAGCCTACGAGCAGTACTTC.

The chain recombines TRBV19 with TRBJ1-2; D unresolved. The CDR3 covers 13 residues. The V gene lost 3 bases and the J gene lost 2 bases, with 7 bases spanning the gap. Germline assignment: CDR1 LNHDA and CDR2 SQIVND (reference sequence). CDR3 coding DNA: TGTGCCAGTAGTATGGGCACAAACTATGGCTACACCTTC. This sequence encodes CASSMGTNYGYTF. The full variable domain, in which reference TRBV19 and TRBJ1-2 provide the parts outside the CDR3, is DGGITQSPKYLFRKEGQNVTLSCEQNLNHDAMYWYRQDPGQGLRLIYYSQIVNDFQKGDIAEGYSVSREKKESFPLTVTSAQKNPTAFYLCASSMGTNYGYTFGSGTRLTVV.

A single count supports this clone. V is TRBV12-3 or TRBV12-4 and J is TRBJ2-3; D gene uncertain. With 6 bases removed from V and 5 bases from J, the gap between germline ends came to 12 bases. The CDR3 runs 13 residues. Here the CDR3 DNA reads TGTGCCAGCAGGACCCCCGGTGTAGATACGCAGTATTTT. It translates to CASRTPGVDTQYF.

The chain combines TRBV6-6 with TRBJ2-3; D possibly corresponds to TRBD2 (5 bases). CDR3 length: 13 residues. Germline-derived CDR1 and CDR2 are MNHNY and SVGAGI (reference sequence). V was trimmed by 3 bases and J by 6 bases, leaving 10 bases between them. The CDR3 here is CASSYIERDTQYF. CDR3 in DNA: TGTGCCAGCAGTTATATCGAGCGGGATACGCAGTATTTT.

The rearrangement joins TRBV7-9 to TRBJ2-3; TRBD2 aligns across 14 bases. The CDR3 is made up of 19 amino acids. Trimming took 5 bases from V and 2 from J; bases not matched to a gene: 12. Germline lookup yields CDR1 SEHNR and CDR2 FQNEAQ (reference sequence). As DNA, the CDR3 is TGTGCCAGCAGCCCAGGACTAGCGGGGGGACTCGTTAACACAGATACGCAGTATTTT. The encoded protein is CASSPGLAGGLVNTDTQYF.